These T cell receptor beta chains were read from a single sample in a study of blood T cell repertoires in COVID-19. TCRdb's table, derived via immunoSEQ multiplex PCR, lists solely in-frame clones and lacks some. Of around 240,000 clones listed, around 80% are singletons. The sample consisted of peripheral blood. The receptors come from a woman in her forties who had recovered from COVID-19. Both conserved end residues are part of each CDR3. The D gene is left open where the match is weak. Clone size is stated in some rows and not others, as once, few, many or a class when expanded.

abundance	d_gene	v_gene	j_gene	CDR3aa	CDR3nt
-	-	TRBV7-2	TRBJ2-7	CASSLVWVIQAPNYEQYF	TGTGCCAGCAGCTTAGTTTGGGTGATTCAGGCCCCAAACTACGAGCAGTACTTC
-	-	TRBV11-2	TRBJ2-2	CASRKQGPGELFF	TGTGCCAGCAGGAAACAGGGCCCCGGGGAGCTGTTTTTT
-	TRBD1	TRBV5-1	TRBJ1-2	CASRTGGTNYGYTF	TGCGCCAGCAGAACAGGGGGCACTAACTATGGCTACACCTTC
-	TRBD1	TRBV6-5	TRBJ1-4	CASSTGQWEKLFF	TGTGCCAGCAGCACGGGACAGTGGGAAAAACTGTTTTTT
-	-	TRBV13	TRBJ2-2	CASSLVAGQTGELFF	TGTGCCAGCAGCTTAGTCGCAGGACAAACCGGGGAGCTGTTTTTT
-	-	TRBV30	TRBJ1-1	CAWISLNTEAFF	TGTGCCTGGATCTCCCTGAACACTGAAGCTTTCTTT
-	TRBD2	TRBV5-1	TRBJ2-5	CASSLASGGSQETQYF	TGCGCCAGCAGCTTGGCTAGCGGGGGTTCCCAAGAGACCCAGTACTTC
-	-	TRBV9	TRBJ2-1	CASSGTLGGYEQFF	TGTGCCAGCAGCGGGACCCTAGGAGGGTATGAGCAGTTCTTC
-	TRBD2	TRBV3-1/TRBV3-2	TRBJ2-7	CASSQSGGVYEQYF	TGTGCCAGCAGCCAAAGCGGGGGGGTTTACGAGCAGTACTTC
-	-	TRBV24-1	TRBJ2-1	CATSDPAQGPEQFF	TGTGCCACCAGTGACCCGGCACAGGGACCCGAGCAGTTCTTC
-	-	TRBV18	TRBJ1-1	CASSRPPERSFF	TGTGCCAGCTCGAGGCCGCCGGAGAGGTCTTTCTTT
-	-	TRBV29-1	TRBJ2-7	CSVDVSGSYEQYF	TGCAGCGTTGACGTTTCGGGCTCCTACGAGCAGTACTTC
-	-	TRBV2	TRBJ1-1	CASSELTRDFTDTEAFF	TGTGCCAGCAGTGAATTAACCAGGGATTTTACGGACACTGAAGCTTTCTTT
-	-	TRBV19	TRBJ2-3	CASSPTRGGRDTQYF	TGTGCCAGTAGTCCCACTAGGGGGGGTAGAGATACGCAGTATTTT
few	TRBD1	TRBV6-5	TRBJ1-6	CASREGARSPLHF	TGTGCCAGCCGGGAGGGGGCGAGGTCACCCCTCCACTTT
-	-	TRBV19	TRBJ2-1	CASGKGRGRDPEQFF	TGTGCCAGCGGAAAAGGGCGGGGACGGGACCCGGAGCAGTTCTTC
-	-	TRBV29-1	TRBJ2-2	CSVRKLANTGELFF	TGCAGCGTGAGGAAGTTAGCGAACACCGGGGAGCTGTTTTTT
-	-	TRBV5-1	TRBJ1-4	CASSGGSGEGDEKLFF	TGCGCCAGCAGCGGGGGCTCAGGGGAAGGGGATGAAAAACTGTTTTTT
-	-	TRBV6-1	TRBJ1-1	CASSEALPRTTEAFF	TGTGCCAGCAGTGAAGCGCTTCCAAGAACAACTGAAGCTTTCTTT
-	-	TRBV7-3	TRBJ2-3	CASSRGLNTDTQYF	TGTGCCAGCAGCAGAGGACTAAACACAGATACGCAGTATTTT
-	-	TRBV12-3/TRBV12-4	TRBJ1-1	CASTRSAEAFF	TGTGCCAGCACCCGCAGTGCTGAAGCTTTCTTT
-	-	TRBV5-1	TRBJ1-4	CASRPGSAEKLFF	TGCGCCAGCAGACCAGGGTCTGCTGAAAAACTGTTTTTT
-	TRBD1	TRBV18	TRBJ2-7	CASSPTGTGSTGGEQYF	TGTGCCAGCTCTCCAACCGGGACAGGGTCAACGGGCGGCGAGCAGTACTTC
-	-	TRBV6-1	TRBJ2-3	CASSEGGTTTDTQYF	TGTGCCAGCAGTGAAGGGGGGACAACCACAGATACGCAGTATTTT
-	TRBD1	TRBV5-1	TRBJ1-2	CASSLGTGEGGYTF	TGCGCCAGCAGCTTGGGGACAGGAGAAGGAGGCTACACCTTC
-	TRBD2	TRBV2	TRBJ2-3	CASSGSSGGADTQYF	TGTGCCAGCAGTGGATCCAGCGGGGGGGCGGATACGCAGTATTTT
-	TRBD1	TRBV9	TRBJ2-1	CASSAQVGQREQFF	TGTGCCAGCAGCGCACAGGTGGGACAGCGTGAGCAGTTCTTC
-	TRBD1	TRBV19	TRBJ1-2	CASSIGQGSGGYTF	TGTGCCAGTAGTATCGGACAGGGAAGCGGTGGCTACACCTTC
-	-	TRBV5-8	TRBJ2-5	CASSPTRQAVTQYF	TGTGCCAGCAGCCCCACCCGGCAGGCAGTGACCCAGTACTTC